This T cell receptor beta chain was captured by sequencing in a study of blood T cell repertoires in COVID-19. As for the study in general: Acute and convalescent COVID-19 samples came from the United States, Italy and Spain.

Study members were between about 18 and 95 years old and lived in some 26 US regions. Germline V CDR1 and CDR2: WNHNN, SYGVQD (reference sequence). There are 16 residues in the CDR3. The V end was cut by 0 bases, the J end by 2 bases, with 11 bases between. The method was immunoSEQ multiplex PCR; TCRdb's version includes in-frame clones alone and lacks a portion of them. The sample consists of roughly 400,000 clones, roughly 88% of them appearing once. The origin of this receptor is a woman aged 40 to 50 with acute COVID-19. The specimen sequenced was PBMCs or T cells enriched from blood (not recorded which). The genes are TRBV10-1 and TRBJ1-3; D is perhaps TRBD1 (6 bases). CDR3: CASSESSTGTGNTIYF. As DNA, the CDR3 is TGCGCCAGCAGTGAGTCCTCGACAGGAACTGGAAACACCATATATTTT.